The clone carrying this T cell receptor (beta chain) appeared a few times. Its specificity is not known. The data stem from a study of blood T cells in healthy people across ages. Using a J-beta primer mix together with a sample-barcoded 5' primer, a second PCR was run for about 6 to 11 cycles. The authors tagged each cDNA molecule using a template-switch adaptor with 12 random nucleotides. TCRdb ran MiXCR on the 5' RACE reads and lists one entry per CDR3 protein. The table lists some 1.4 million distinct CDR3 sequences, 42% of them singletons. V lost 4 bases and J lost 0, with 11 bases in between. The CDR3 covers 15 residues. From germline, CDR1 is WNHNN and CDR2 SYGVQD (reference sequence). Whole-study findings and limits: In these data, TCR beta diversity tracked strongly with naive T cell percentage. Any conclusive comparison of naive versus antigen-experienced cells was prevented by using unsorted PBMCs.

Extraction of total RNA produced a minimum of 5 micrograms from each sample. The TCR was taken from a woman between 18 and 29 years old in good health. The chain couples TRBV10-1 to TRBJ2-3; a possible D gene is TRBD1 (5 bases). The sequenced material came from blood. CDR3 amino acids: CASSGQRTSTDTQYF. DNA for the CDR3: TGCGCCAGCAGTGGACAGCGAACCAGCACAGATACGCAGTATTTT.